The 13 T cell receptor beta chains reported below all come from one sample, sequenced in a study of blood T cell repertoires in COVID-19. Assay used: immunoSEQ multiplex PCR; TCRdb lists only in-frame clones, some missing. This repertoire shows some 85,000 clones, 80% to 90% found once; its top ten account for over 7%. Sequencing was done on a sample of peripheral blood. The receptors were sampled from a man aged 50-60 years with acute or convalescent COVID-19.

This sequence joins TRBV27 and TRBJ2-3, with 10 nucleotides matching TRBD2. Germline lookup yields CDR1 MNHEY and CDR2 SMNVEV (reference sequence). The CDR3 has 18 amino acids. Trimming cost V 5 bases and J 0 bases; bases outside gene matches: 11. CDR3 in DNA: TGTGCCAGCAGTCGGCTAGCGGGGGCCAACCCTAGCACAGATACGCAGTATTTT. Encoded protein: CASSRLAGANPSTDTQYF.

This clone was seen only once. The chain is built from TRBV29-1 and TRBJ2-3; D unresolved. In germline, CDR1 is SQVTM, CDR2 ANQGSEA. The V gene lost 1 base and the J gene lost 1 base, with 15 bases spanning the gap. The length of the CDR3 is 16 residues. The CDR3 DNA reads TGCAGCGTTGAAGTTCCAGCGAGCAGAGGCACAGATACGCAGTATTTT. Translating gives CSVEVPASRGTDTQYF.

The chain recombines TRBV28 with TRBJ1-2; unclear D gene. In germline, CDR1 is MDHEN, CDR2 SYDVKM. The CDR3 length is 15 residues. V was clipped by 5 bases and J by 7 bases, with 20 bases between them. The CDR3 nucleotides read TGTGCCAGCAGTCTCGGGAGGGTCGGTACGGGTGGCTACACCTTC. Its translation is CASSLGRVGTGGYTF.

J is TRBJ1-3 and V is TRBV30, with D uncertain. V lost 1 base to trimming and J lost 4 bases, with 2 bases between them. The CDR3 consists of 11 residues. Germline loops: CDR1 GTSNPN, CDR2 SVGIG (reference sequence). CDR3 protein: CAWSAGNTIYF. For the CDR3, the DNA is TGTGCCTGGAGTGCGGGAAACACCATATATTTT.

The CDR3 loop reads CASRIQEFSGYTF. The DNA of the CDR3 is TGTGCCAGCCGTATACAGGAATTCTCTGGCTACACCTTC. The V call is TRBV18, the J call TRBJ1-2; D is possibly TRBD1 (5 bases). Germline CDR1 is KGHSH and CDR2 is LQKENI. Trimming cost V 8 bases and J 7 bases, with 17 bases left between them. There are 13 residues in the CDR3.

The chain employs TRBV6-5 and TRBJ2-3; D might be TRBD2 (7 bases). The germline V gene encodes CDR1 MNHEY and CDR2 SVGAGI. CDR3 length equals 13 residues. The germline V and J ends were trimmed by 8 bases and 2 bases, with 11 bases remaining between them. CDR3 sequence (DNA): TGTGCCAGCGGGGAGGGGGACACAGATACGCAGTATTTT. Its protein is CASGEGDTDTQYF.

This clone was seen just once. The chain uses TRBV2 and TRBJ1-2, with 7 bases that match TRBD1. Germline V gene lookup returns CDR1 SNHLY and CDR2 FYNNEI. V dropped 8 bases and J dropped 4; count of bases not matched to a gene: 16. CDR3 length equals 16 residues. The CDR3 sequence is CASGSGSGTAIYGYTF. CDR3 nucleotides: TGTGCCAGCGGGTCGGGGTCCGGGACAGCCATCTATGGCTACACCTTC.

CDR3 DNA: TGTGCCAGCAGCCAGGACAGGGGTACAGAGACCCAGTACTTC. It specifies CASSQDRGTETQYF. This sequence joins TRBV4-2 and TRBJ2-5, with 9 bases lining up with TRBD1. Per germline, CDR1 LGHNA and CDR2 YNFKEQ. V lost 3 bases to trimming and J lost 4 bases; unmatched junction nucleotides: 3. This CDR3 contains 14 residues.

The chain combines TRBV15 with TRBJ1-4; tentative D call: TRBD1 (5 bases). CDR3 length: 15 residues. The V gene's germline CDR1 is LNHNV and CDR2 YYDKDF (reference sequence). V gave up 5 bases and J gave up 3 bases, with 13 bases separating them. The CDR3 reads CATSDGASSNEKLFF. CDR3 DNA sequence: TGTGCCACCAGCGATGGGGCGTCGTCTAATGAAAAACTGTTTTTT.

The chain couples TRBV19 to TRBJ1-2; 8 positions agree with TRBD1. V was clipped by 11 bases and J by 8 bases; unmatched bases: 16. Germline CDR1 reads LNHDA; CDR2 reads SQIVND (reference sequence). This CDR3 spans 14 amino acids. The CDR3 reads CACLQGGNTAGYTF. The DNA for the CDR3 is TGTGCCTGCCTACAGGGGGGCAATACGGCCGGCTACACCTTC.

This rearrangement joins TRBV2 to TRBJ1-5; maybe TRBD1 (5 bases). Germline loops: CDR1 SNHLY, CDR2 FYNNEI. V lost 8 bases to trimming and J lost 11 bases, with 16 bases between them. This CDR3 is 12 amino acids long. The CDR3 DNA sequence: TGTGCCAGCGGTTTGGCCAAAGGGGCCCAGCATTTT. Its protein is CASGLAKGAQHF. The full variable domain, rest sourced from reference TRBV2 and TRBJ1-5, is EPEVTQTPSHQVTQMGQEVILRCVPISNHLYFYWYRQILGQKVEFLVSFYNNEISEKSEIFDDQFSVERPDGSNFTLKIRSTKLEDSAMYFCASGLAKGAQHFGDGTRLSIL.

The rearrangement links TRBV27 to TRBJ1-6; D perhaps matches TRBD1 (5 bases). This CDR3 region has 14 residues. CDR1 MNHEY and CDR2 SMNVEV come from the germline V gene (reference sequence). Trimming removed 3 bases at V and 9 bases at J, with 12 bases between. For the CDR3, the DNA is TGTGCCAGCAGTTTTTCGGGGGAATCTTCACCCCTCCACTTT. It codes for CASSFSGESSPLHF.

This rearrangement joins TRBV2 to TRBJ1-5, with 9 nucleotides matching TRBD1. The CDR3 totals 14 residues. After removal of 6 bases from V and 6 bases from J, the junction contained 6 bases not matched to a gene. Germline loops: CDR1 SNHLY, CDR2 FYNNEI. This CDR3 reads CASSPRTGAQPQHF. CDR3 DNA sequence: TGTGCCAGCAGCCCAAGGACAGGGGCTCAGCCCCAGCATTTT.